This T cell receptor beta chain is from a study of immune cell composition in non-small cell lung cancer. Overall study results and limits: It was not proven that tumour-reactive clones equal dominant tumour-associated clones. Squamous carcinomas (about 75%) more often had tumour-associated clones >0.5% than adenocarcinomas (33%).

In regard to this clone: Its antigen is as yet unknown.

Only in-frame clones appear in the TCRdb table, and some are missing; sequencing was by immunoSEQ multiplex PCR. The sample shows about 10,000 clones, 65% to 70% of them seen only once. The sequenced sample consisted of lung tumor tissue. The receptor comes from a human donor with non-small cell lung cancer.

CDR3 DNA: TGTGCCAGCAGTCCCTTGGACAGGGGGTACGAGCAGTACTTC. It is translated as CASSPLDRGYEQYF. J is TRBJ2-7 and V is TRBV28, with 10 bases aligning to TRBD1. CDR3 length: 14 residues. J gave up 4 bases and V 5 bases, and 5 bases lay outside the gene matches. Germline V gene data show CDR1 as MDHEN and CDR2 as SYDVKM.